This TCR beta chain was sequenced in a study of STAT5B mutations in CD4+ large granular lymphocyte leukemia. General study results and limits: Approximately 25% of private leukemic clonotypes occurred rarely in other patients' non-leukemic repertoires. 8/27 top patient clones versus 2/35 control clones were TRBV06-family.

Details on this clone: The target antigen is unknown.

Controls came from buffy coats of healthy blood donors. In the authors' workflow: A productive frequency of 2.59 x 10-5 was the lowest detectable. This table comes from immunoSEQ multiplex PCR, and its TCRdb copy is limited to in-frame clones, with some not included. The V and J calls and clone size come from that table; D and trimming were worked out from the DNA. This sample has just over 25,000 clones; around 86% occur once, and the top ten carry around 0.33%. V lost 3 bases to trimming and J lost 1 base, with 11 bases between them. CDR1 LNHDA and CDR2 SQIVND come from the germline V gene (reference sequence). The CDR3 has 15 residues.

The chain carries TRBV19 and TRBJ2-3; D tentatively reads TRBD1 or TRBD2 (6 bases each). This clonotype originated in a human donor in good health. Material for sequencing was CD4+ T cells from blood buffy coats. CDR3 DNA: TGTGCCAGTAGTATGGGGGCTAGCGGCACAGATACGCAGTATTTT. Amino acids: CASSMGASGTDTQYF. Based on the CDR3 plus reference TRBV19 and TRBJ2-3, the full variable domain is DGGITQSPKYLFRKEGQNVTLSCEQNLNHDAMYWYRQDPGQGLRLIYYSQIVNDFQKGDIAEGYSVSREKKESFPLTVTSAQKNPTAFYLCASSMGASGTDTQYFGPGTRLTVL.